This T cell receptor beta chain comes out of a study of T cells in Graves' hyperthyroidism and ophthalmopathy (dated by TCRdb to about 2019). The study in broad terms: A discovery cohort of about 100 patients, about 43 with Graves' ophthalmopathy and 57 with stable Graves' hyperthyroidism, was used to find distinguishing TCR V-J signatures. Prospective prediction of ophthalmopathy was tested in an independent validation cohort consisting of under 20 hyperthyroidism patients and more than 15 patients who later progressed to ophthalmopathy. The roughly 91 discovery patients were randomly split 7:3 into training and test sets. In roughly six Graves' hyperthyroidism patients, the study also compared T-cell repertoires from thyroid tissue with T-cell repertoires from blood. Once sampling was done, hyperthyroidism patients were given methimazole at a starting dose of 30 mg daily, whereas ophthalmopathy patients were given high-dose intravenous methylprednisolone. The paper reports TCR Vbeta CDR3 sequencing of fewer than 150 peripheral blood samples: under 45 ophthalmopathy, 75 to 80 hyperthyroidism and around 17 progressor patients.

General study outcomes and caveats: Most expanded thyroid clonotypes (frequency above 0.001) were also found in blood, which suggests that blood repertoires may mirror thyroid immune responses. No statistical method was used to set the sample size in advance, and investigators knew the group allocation. A model built on a 13 V-J signature distinguished ophthalmopathy from stable hyperthyroidism, reaching roughly 88% sensitivity and around 82% specificity in cross-validation and 80%/75% in testing. In validation, the model predicted progression to ophthalmopathy with about 71% sensitivity and 72% to 75% specificity, a median of 6.5 months before onset.

This clonotype has ten or more counts. What antigen it recognizes has not been identified. Base quality data are lacking; no much larger clone is found one base away. Exclusion was applied to patients with uncontrolled infections, other autoimmune diseases, pregnancy or lactation. Diagnoses relied on clinical symptoms, serum thyroxine and TRAb, thyroid ultrasound and orbital computed tomography. Total RNA was extracted with Trizol reagent, and quality was checked on an Agilent 2100 Bioanalyzer. As encoded in the germline V gene, CDR1 is SGHAT while CDR2 is FQNNGV. Its CDR3 holds 12 amino acids, cysteine through phenylalanine. The only DNA kept is the CDR3, 36 bases in frame from the first base. Cut back by 7 bases and 5 bases, the V and J ends lie 11 bases apart. The TCR beta CDR3 regions were amplified from the RNA transcripts. The TCR CDR3 was subjected to a first round of RT-PCR using the HTBI primer set and the Qiagen OneStep RT-PCR kit. The libraries were constructed in a second round of multiplex PCR and then size-selected and purified. The libraries were sequenced on an Illumina HiSeq2000 using paired-end 100 bp reads. As for the original processing: SOAPnuke was used to process the raw data, with reads discarded if the reads contained adapters or uncalled bases, had a mean Phred below 15, or lacked an exact constant-primer or identifier match. COPE v1.2.5 was used to merge the high-quality paired reads, and each unique nucleotide sequence was defined as a clonotype. MiTCR v1.1 was used to align clonotypes to the IMGT TRBV, TRBD and TRBJ reference segments. The analysis was restricted to V-J combinations with a frequency above 0.0001, which together covered just over 99% of the repertoires. The TCS score was defined as F50 (clonal expansion) divided by E x V (chaos), with BLOSUM62-based TCRdist calculated between CDR3 peptides within each V-J. Welch's t-statistics and random forest reduced around 510 V-J features to roughly 13, which were used in a naive Bayes classifier (R e1071). The similarity between thyroid and blood repertoires was quantified using the Morisita-Horn index. In-frame beta chains were kept once TCRdb had trimmed the public reads at Q25 with fastp and called clones with MiXCR. Each CDR3 protein appears once, grouped with its most common genes and DNA. The V and J calls, along with clone size, are taken from TCRdb and not from the paper's own processing. The sample contains a few hundred thousand distinct CDR3 sequences, roughly 45% of them found a single time. The top ten constitute 35% to 50% of the sample.

The chain joins TRBV11-2 to TRBJ2-5, with the D gene call left open. This TCR was sampled from an adult woman with Graves' disease, either hyperthyroidism or ophthalmopathy (not recorded which). The sequencing input was peripheral blood or thyroid tissue (not recorded which). The nucleotide sequence is given as TGTGCCAGCAACATTATGGGGGAGACCCAGTACTTC. This yields the protein CASNIMGETQYF.